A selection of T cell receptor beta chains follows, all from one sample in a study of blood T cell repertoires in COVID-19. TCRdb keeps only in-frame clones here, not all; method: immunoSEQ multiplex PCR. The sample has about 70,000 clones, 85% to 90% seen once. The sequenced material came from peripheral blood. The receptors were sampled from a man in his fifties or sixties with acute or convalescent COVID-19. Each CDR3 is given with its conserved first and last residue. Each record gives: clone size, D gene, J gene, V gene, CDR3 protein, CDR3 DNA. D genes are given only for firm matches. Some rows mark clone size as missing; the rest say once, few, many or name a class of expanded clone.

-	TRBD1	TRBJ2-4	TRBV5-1	CASSFGQGYIQYF	TGCGCCAGCAGCTTCGGACAGGGGTACATTCAGTACTTC
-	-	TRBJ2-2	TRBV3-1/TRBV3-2	CASSHAQTGELFF	TGTGCCAGCAGCCATGCACAAACCGGGGAGCTGTTTTTT
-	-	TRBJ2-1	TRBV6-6	CASRPTLYNEQFF	TGTGCCAGCAGGCCGACTCTTTACAATGAGCAGTTCTTC
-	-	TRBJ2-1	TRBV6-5	CASSSRGRYNEQFF	TGTGCCAGCAGTTCCCGGGGAAGGTACAATGAGCAGTTCTTC
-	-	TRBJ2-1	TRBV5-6	CASSLRSGQFF	TGTGCCAGCAGCTTAAGATCGGGGCAGTTCTTC
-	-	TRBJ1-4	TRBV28	CASSRSGYRNEKLFF	TGTGCCAGCAGCCGCTCAGGGTACCGTAATGAAAAACTGTTTTTT
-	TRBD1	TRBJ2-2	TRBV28	CASSVPGQGGTGELFF	TGTGCCAGCAGTGTTCCGGGACAGGGGGGCACCGGGGAGCTGTTTTTT
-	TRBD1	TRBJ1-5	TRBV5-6	CASSLASPGGSNQPQHF	TGTGCCAGCAGCTTGGCTTCTCCAGGGGGAAGCAATCAGCCCCAGCATTTT
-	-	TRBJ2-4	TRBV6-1	CASSEWSLRGIQYF	TGTGCCAGCAGTGAATGGTCCTTGCGGGGAATTCAGTACTTC
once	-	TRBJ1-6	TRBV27	CASRPAGTPNSPLHF	TGTGCCAGCAGACCAGCCGGGACACCGAATTCACCCCTCCACTTT
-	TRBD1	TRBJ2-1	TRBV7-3	CASSSGQGRLAEQFF	TGTGCCAGCAGCTCCGGACAGGGTAGGTTGGCTGAGCAGTTCTTC
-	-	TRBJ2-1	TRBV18	CASSPKGGAYNEQFF	TGTGCCAGCTCACCAAAGGGGGGGGCATACAATGAGCAGTTCTTC
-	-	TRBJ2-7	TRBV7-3	CASSRDRDSSSYEQYF	TGTGCCAGCAGCCGCGACAGGGACTCGTCCTCCTACGAGCAGTACTTC
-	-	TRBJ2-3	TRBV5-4	CASRPGGQTLTDTQYF	TGTGCCAGCAGACCTGGGGGCCAGACCCTTACAGATACGCAGTATTTT
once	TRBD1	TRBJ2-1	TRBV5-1	CASSSTGSSYNEQFF	TGCGCCAGCAGCTCGACAGGGAGCTCCTACAATGAGCAGTTCTTC
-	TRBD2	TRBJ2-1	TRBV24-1	CATTGTSGYNEQFF	TGTGCCACAACCGGGACTAGCGGCTACAATGAGCAGTTCTTC
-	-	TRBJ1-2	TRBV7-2	CASSARDYGYTF	TGTGCCAGCAGCGCCCGGGACTATGGCTACACCTTC
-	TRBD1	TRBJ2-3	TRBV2	CASTTDRGRLDTQYF	TGTGCCAGCACCACGGACAGGGGGCGATTAGATACGCAGTATTTT
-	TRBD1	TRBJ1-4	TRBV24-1	CATSDPPIGQGTEKLFF	TGTGCCACCAGTGATCCCCCAATTGGACAGGGAACTGAAAAACTGTTTTTT
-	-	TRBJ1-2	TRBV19	CASSIGYGYTF	TGTGCCAGTAGTATCGGCTATGGCTACACCTTC
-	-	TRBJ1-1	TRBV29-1	CSVARAEWANPMNTEAFF	TGCAGCGTCGCGAGAGCTGAATGGGCAAACCCAATGAACACTGAAGCTTTCTTT
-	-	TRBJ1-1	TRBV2	CASSERGHGEAFF	TGTGCCAGCAGTGAAAGAGGACATGGCGAAGCTTTCTTT
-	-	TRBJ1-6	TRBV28	CASSGRGFNSPLHF	TGTGCCAGCAGCGGACGGGGATTTAATTCACCCCTCCACTTT
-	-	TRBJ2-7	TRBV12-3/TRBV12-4	CASRADSYEQYF	TGTGCCAGCAGAGCCGACAGCTACGAGCAGTACTTC
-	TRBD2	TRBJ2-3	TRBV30	CAWTKPVAGSTDTQYF	TGTGCCTGGACCAAACCCGTAGCGGGGAGCACAGATACGCAGTATTTT
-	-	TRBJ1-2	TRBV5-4	CASSFGHRDYGYTF	TGTGCCAGCAGCTTTGGCCACCGTGACTATGGCTACACCTTC
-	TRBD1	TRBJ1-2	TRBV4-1	CASSLGTGNPYGYTF	TGCGCCAGCAGCCTTGGGACAGGGAATCCCTATGGCTACACCTTC
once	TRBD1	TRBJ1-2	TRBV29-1	CSGVTGGAYDGYTF	TGCAGCGGAGTCACAGGGGGCGCTTACGATGGCTACACCTTC
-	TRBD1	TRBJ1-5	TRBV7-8	CASRPDRVNNQPQHF	TGTGCCAGCAGGCCCGACAGGGTTAATAATCAGCCCCAGCATTTT
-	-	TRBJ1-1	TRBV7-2	CASSPTGTNTEAFF	TGTGCCAGCAGCCCGACAGGAACGAACACTGAAGCTTTCTTT
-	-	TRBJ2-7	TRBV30	CAWSVTQFQGTYEQYF	TGTGCCTGGAGTGTAACCCAGTTCCAGGGGACCTACGAGCAGTACTTC
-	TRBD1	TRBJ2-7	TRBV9	CASSAQGAYEQYF	TGTGCCAGCAGCGCACAGGGGGCGTACGAGCAGTACTTC